These 26 T cell receptor beta chains came from one sample sequenced in a study of T cell repertoires in cytomegalovirus infection. MiXCR was run by TCRdb on the reads, yielding one entry per CDR3 protein. The sample holds about 490,000 distinct CDR3 sequences; around 27% are singletons and the top ten take around 13%. The sequenced sample consisted of PBMCs. Source of these receptors: a human donor in good health (CMV status not recorded). Some clones in this sample may be carry-over from other donors' samples.

The J gene is TRBJ2-1, the V gene TRBV11-2, with no clear D. CDR3 length: 15 amino acids. Germline V gives CDR1 SGHAT, CDR2 FQNNGV. V lost 1 base and J 7 bases, leaving 14 bases between the germline ends. The CDR3 protein is CASSLGGILGNEQFF. DNA for the CDR3: TGTGCCAGCAGCTTAGGTGGGATCCTGGGGAATGAGCAGTTCTTC.

The J gene is TRBJ2-5, the V gene TRBV4-1, with unresolved D. V dropped 1 base and J dropped 2 bases, with 5 bases sitting between them. Germline V lookup: CDR1 MGHRA, CDR2 YSYEKL. This CDR3 is built from 13 residues. CDR3 nucleotides: TGCGCCAGCAGCCAAGTCCTACAAGAGACCCAGTACTTC. Its protein product is CASSQVLQETQYF.

The V call is TRBV20-1, the J call TRBJ2-3; the match to TRBD2 covers 9 bases. CDR3 length equals 15 residues. Germline CDR1 reads DFQATT; CDR2 reads SNEGSKA (reference sequence). V lost 6 bases, J lost 2 bases, and 9 bases stayed unmatched. As DNA, the CDR3 is TGCAGTGCCACCATAGCGGGAGTAGCCACAGATACGCAGTATTTT. Translation gives CSATIAGVATDTQYF.

This clonotype was found many times. DNA for the CDR3: TGCGCCAGCAGCTTTGGACAGGGTAGCACAGATACGCAGTATTTT. Encoded protein: CASSFGQGSTDTQYF. J is TRBJ2-3 and V is TRBV5-1, with 8 positions matching TRBD1. Losses at the gene ends were 2 bases for V and 0 bases for J; bases not matched to a gene: 2. Germline V gene lookup returns CDR1 SGHRS and CDR2 YFSETQ. The length of the CDR3 is 15 residues.

This clonotype was counted only a few times. The V call is TRBV7-9, the J call TRBJ1-5, with no clear D. The CDR3 is 12 residues long. The V end was cut by 5 bases, the J end by 5 bases, with 7 bases between. Germline CDR1 SEHNR, CDR2 FQNEAQ (reference sequence). CDR3: CASSLSHQPQHF. The CDR3 bases are TGTGCCAGCAGCCTCAGTCATCAGCCCCAGCATTTT. The full variable domain, its missing parts supplied by reference TRBV7-9 and TRBJ1-5, is DTGVSQNPRHKITKRGQNVTFRCDPISEHNRLYWYRQTLGQGPEFLTYFQNEAQLEKSRLLSDRFSAERPKGSFSTLEIQRTEQGDSAMYLCASSLSHQPQHFGDGTRLSIL.

In its sample, this clonotype was seen a few times. The V and J genes are TRBV6-2 or TRBV6-3 and TRBJ2-7, with 13 positions matching TRBD2. Trimming removed 7 bases from V and 6 bases from J; junction bases left unmatched: 12. The CDR3 runs to 16 residues. Per the germline V gene, CDR1 is MNHEY and CDR2 is SVGEGT. The CDR3 sequence: CASTFGTSGEFGEQYF. The DNA of the CDR3 is TGTGCCAGCACCTTCGGGACTAGCGGGGAGTTCGGCGAGCAGTACTTC.

V usage is TRBV4-1 and J usage is TRBJ2-3, with TRBD1 as a possible D gene (5 bases). The V end lost 4 bases, the J end lost 1 base, and 18 bases lay between the germline ends. The germline gives CDR1 MGHRA, CDR2 YSYEKL. The length of the CDR3 is 17 residues. The CDR3 spells CASSPEVGALGTDTQYF. CDR3 nucleotide sequence: TGCGCCAGCAGCCCCGAGGTAGGGGCGCTGGGCACAGATACGCAGTATTTT.

This clonotype was detected many times. The chain employs TRBV7-9 and TRBJ2-3; maybe TRBD2 (6 bases). Trimming left V 3 bases short and J 2 bases short, with 15 bases between. The CDR3 is made up of 16 amino acids. Germline V gene lookup returns CDR1 SEHNR and CDR2 FQNEAQ (reference sequence). The CDR3 DNA sequence: TGTGCCAGCAGCTTTGGCAGCGGCGGGAACACAGATACGCAGTATTTT. This sequence encodes CASSFGSGGNTDTQYF.

This clonotype came up a few times. The chain combines TRBV13 with TRBJ1-1, with TRBD1 as a possible D gene (5 bases). The V end lost 2 bases, the J end lost 4 bases, and 14 bases lay between the germline ends. The CDR3 is made up of 15 amino acids. Germline CDR1 and CDR2: PRHDT and FYEKMQ (reference sequence). CDR3: CASSLQGDRVTEAFF. In nucleotides, the CDR3 is TGTGCCAGCAGCTTACAAGGGGATCGTGTCACTGAAGCTTTCTTT.

This clonotype was seen more than once but under ten times. In DNA form, the CDR3 reads TGTGCCAGCAGCTTGGATAGGGGCATCACAGATACGCAGTATTTT. Its protein is CASSLDRGITDTQYF. This rearrangement joins TRBV5-4 to TRBJ2-3; possible D gene TRBD1, 5 bases. V lost 0 bases and J 2 bases, leaving 10 bases between the germline ends. The CDR3 length is 15 residues. Germline loops: CDR1 SGHNT, CDR2 YYREEE (reference sequence).

This clonotype was seen at least ten times. V usage is TRBV7-2 and J usage is TRBJ2-3; possibly TRBD1 for D (7 bases). The ends were cut back, 7 bases at V and 11 bases at J, with 19 bases in the middle. The length of the CDR3 is 13 residues. The V gene's germline CDR1 is SGHTA and CDR2 FQGNSA. CDR3 DNA: TGTGCCAGCAACGTACGCGGGGACAGCCGGCAGTATTTT. Protein product: CASNVRGDSRQYF. Supplemented by reference TRBV7-2 and TRBJ2-3, the full variable domain reads GAGVSQSPSNKVTEKGKDVELRCDPISGHTALYWYRQSLGQGLEFLIYFQGNSAPDKSGLPSDRFSAERTGGSVSTLTIQRTQQEDSAVYLCASNVRGDSRQYFGPGTRLTVL.

The chain combines TRBV6-6 with TRBJ2-7, with 13 bases fitting TRBD2. V trimming: 8 bases; J trimming: 5 bases; junction bases outside the gene matches: 12. CDR3 length: 16 amino acids. CDR1 MNHNY and CDR2 SVGAGI come from the germline V gene (reference sequence). CDR3: CASGHILAGGVHEQYF. The DNA of the CDR3 is TGTGCCAGCGGTCACATACTAGCGGGAGGGGTCCACGAGCAGTACTTC.

CDR3 sequence reads: CASSALTSSNEQFF. For the CDR3, the DNA is TGCGCCAGCAGCGCATTAACTAGCTCCAATGAGCAGTTCTTC. The chain links TRBV10-2 to TRBJ2-1; the D gene is possibly TRBD2 (6 bases). CDR3 length: 14 residues. V was pared by 6 bases and J by 6 bases, with 15 bases between. Germline loops: CDR1 WSHSY, CDR2 SAAADI.

This clonotype has ten or more counts. This chain joins TRBV7-2 and TRBJ2-3; D remains unclear. Germline V lookup: CDR1 SGHTA, CDR2 FQGNSA. The V end was cut by 2 bases, the J end by 4 bases, with 10 bases between. The CDR3 loop spans 14 amino acids. CDR3 DNA: TGTGCCAGCAGCTTATCGCCAGGCCCAGATACGCAGTATTTT. The encoded protein is CASSLSPGPDTQYF.

This chain joins TRBV6-2 or TRBV6-3 and TRBJ2-7; maybe TRBD1 (5 bases). This CDR3 is 12 amino acids long. CDR1 MNHEY and CDR2 SVGEGT come from the germline V gene. Trimming cost V 6 bases and J 13 bases, with 19 bases left between them. The CDR3 bases are TGTGCCAGCAGCCGAGCTGTGGGGCGTACATACTTC. Translated: CASSRAVGRTYF.

The sample holds a few counts of this clonotype. The rearrangement joins TRBV19 to TRBJ2-7; 10 bases are shared with TRBD1. Germline CDR1 is LNHDA and CDR2 is SQIVND (reference sequence). V trimming: 10 bases; J trimming: 1 base; junction bases outside the gene matches: 4. The CDR3 length is 13 residues. The CDR3 nucleotides are TGTGCCACCCGGACAGGGGGTTCCTACGAGCAGTACTTC. This codes for CATRTGGSYEQYF. The complete variable domain, with remaining parts taken from reference TRBV19 and TRBJ2-7, reads DGGITQSPKYLFRKEGQNVTLSCEQNLNHDAMYWYRQDPGQGLRLIYYSQIVNDFQKGDIAEGYSVSREKKESFPLTVTSAQKNPTAFYLCATRTGGSYEQYFGPGTRLTVT.

The V call is TRBV19, the J call TRBJ1-1; tentatively, D is TRBD1 (6 bases). In germline, CDR1 is LNHDA, CDR2 SQIVND (reference sequence). CDR3 size: 15 residues. Trimming shortened V by 6 bases and J by 6 bases, and 20 bases separated the two germline ends. The DNA of the CDR3 is TGTGCCAGTAGGGGAGGGGGTGGGGGTATGTCTGAAGCTTTCTTT. Amino acids: CASRGGGGGMSEAFF.

The sample holds a few counts of this clonotype. CDR3 protein: CASSEQRESGELFF. CDR3 in DNA: TGTGCCAGCAGTGAACAGAGGGAATCCGGGGAGCTGTTTTTT. J is TRBJ2-2 and V is TRBV2, with D possibly TRBD2 on 5 matching bases. Germline V gene sequence: CDR1 SNHLY, CDR2 FYNNEI. V was cut by 2 bases and J by 6 bases, with 10 bases left in between. The CDR3 consists of 14 residues. Supplemented by reference TRBV2 and TRBJ2-2, the full variable domain reads EPEVTQTPSHQVTQMGQEVILRCVPISNHLYFYWYRQILGQKVEFLVSFYNNEISEKSEIFDDQFSVERPDGSNFTLKIRSTKLEDSAMYFCASSEQRESGELFFGEGSRLTVL.

This clonotype was recorded a few times. This rearrangement joins TRBV19 to TRBJ1-4; D is undetermined. The CDR3 has 16 amino acids. V was cut by 6 bases and J by 0 bases, with 14 bases left in between. The germline gives CDR1 LNHDA, CDR2 SQIVND (reference sequence). CDR3 nucleotide sequence: TGTGCCAGTAGCTACCGCCGTCAGGCAACTAATGAAAAACTGTTTTTT. Its protein is CASSYRRQATNEKLFF.

The J gene is TRBJ1-1, the V gene TRBV4-1; D remains ambiguous. This CDR3 spans 13 amino acids. Per the germline V gene, CDR1 is MGHRA and CDR2 is YSYEKL. V was cut by 6 bases and J by 4 bases, with 12 bases left in between. The CDR3 bases are TGCGCCAGCAGTTCGACACGGGCCACTGAAGCTTTCTTT. Amino acid sequence: CASSSTRATEAFF.

This clonotype was seen at least ten times. The rearrangement links TRBV7-2 to TRBJ1-6, with TRBD1 identical over 10 bases. V trimming: 4 bases; J trimming: 8 bases; junction bases outside the gene matches: 2. This CDR3 comprises 14 residues. CDR1 is SGHTA, CDR2 FQGNSA, per germline. The CDR3 loop reads CASSSGQGYSPLHF. The CDR3 DNA follows: TGTGCCAGCAGCTCGGGACAGGGGTATTCACCCCTCCACTTT.

V is TRBV30 and J is TRBJ1-4, with TRBD1 matching 9 bases. This CDR3 comprises 13 residues. Germline assignment: CDR1 GTSNPN and CDR2 SVGIG (reference sequence). The V and J ends lost 4 bases and 8 bases, in that order; junction bases with no gene match: 5. CDR3 sequence: CAWKPGTGEKLFF. As DNA, the CDR3 is TGTGCCTGGAAGCCCGGGACAGGGGAAAAACTGTTTTTT.

This clonotype was found many times. The chain joins TRBV7-8 to TRBJ2-1; D ambiguous. Germline loops: CDR1 SGHVS, CDR2 FQNEAQ. The CDR3 contains 14 residues. Deletions cut 0 bases from V and 5 bases from J, with 8 bases between. The CDR3 region is CASSLAFPDNEQFF. The CDR3 DNA reads TGTGCCAGCAGCTTAGCGTTTCCAGACAATGAGCAGTTCTTC.

The rearrangement uses TRBV20-1 and TRBJ2-1, with TRBD2 as a possible D gene (6 bases). CDR1 and CDR2 from the germline V gene are DFQATT and SNEGSKA (reference sequence). The CDR3 is made up of 16 amino acids. The ends were cut back, 6 bases at V and 5 bases at J, with 23 bases in the middle. The CDR3 DNA sequence: TGCAGTGCCCCCCGACGTCGCGGGGCGGCCCACAATGAGCAGTTCTTC. Translated, it gives CSAPRRRGAAHNEQFF.

This chain uses TRBV29-1 with TRBJ2-2; no firm D call. Trimming removed 6 bases at V and 7 bases at J, with 9 bases between. Germline values: CDR1 SQVTM, CDR2 ANQGSEA. The CDR3 length is 11 residues. The CDR3 nucleotides read TGCAGCGTGGGGATGGGCGGGGAGCTGTTTTTT. Its translation: CSVGMGGELFF.

This clonotype was recorded many times. The rearrangement joins TRBV6-1 to TRBJ1-5; no reliable D call. V was clipped by 5 bases and J by 4 bases, with 18 bases between them. From germline, CDR1 is MNHNS and CDR2 SASEGT. The CDR3 sequence is 16 residues long. CDR3 residues: CASSRQRHSSNQPQHF. CDR3 DNA: TGTGCCAGCAGTCGACAAAGACACAGCTCTAATCAGCCCCAGCATTTT.